The source of this TCR beta chain is a study of blood T cell repertoires in COVID-19. Study information: Acute-phase and convalescent COVID-19 samples originated in the United States, Italy and Spain. Nucleic acid was either cDNA or gDNA, and it came from T cells, B-cell-depleted T cells, or PBMCs.

J was trimmed by 6 bases and V by 6 bases; bases with no gene match: 9. Germline CDR1 and CDR2: LGHNA and YNFKEQ. This CDR3 spans 15 amino acids. This clone was detected only once. Original handling: Amplification with reference gene primers provided the estimates of nucleated cell counts. Generated by immunoSEQ multiplex PCR, the TCRdb table keeps only in-frame clones and is missing some. Clone size and the V and J calls come from that table; the DNA yielded D and trimming. This sample carries 150,000 to 200,000 clones, about four fifths of them seen once, and the ten largest clones take about 7.2%. The sequence came from a man aged 60 to 69 with acute or convalescent COVID-19. Sequencing input: peripheral blood. V and J are TRBV4-2 and TRBJ2-2; 8 bases are shared with TRBD1. The CDR3 bases are TGTGCCAGCAGACTATACGGACAGGGTCCCGGGGAGCTGTTTTTT. Its protein product is CASRLYGQGPGELFF.